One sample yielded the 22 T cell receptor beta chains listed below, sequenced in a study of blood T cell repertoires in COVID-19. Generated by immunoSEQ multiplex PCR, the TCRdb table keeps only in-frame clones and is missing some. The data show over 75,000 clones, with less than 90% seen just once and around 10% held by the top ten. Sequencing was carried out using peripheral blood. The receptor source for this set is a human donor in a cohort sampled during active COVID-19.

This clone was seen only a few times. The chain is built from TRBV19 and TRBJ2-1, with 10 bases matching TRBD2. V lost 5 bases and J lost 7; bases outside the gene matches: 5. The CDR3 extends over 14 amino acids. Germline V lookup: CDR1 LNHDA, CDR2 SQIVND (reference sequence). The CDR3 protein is CASSQLAGPNEQFF. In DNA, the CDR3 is TGTGCCAGTAGTCAACTAGCGGGGCCAAATGAGCAGTTCTTC. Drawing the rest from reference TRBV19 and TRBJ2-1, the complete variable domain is DGGITQSPKYLFRKEGQNVTLSCEQNLNHDAMYWYRQDPGQGLRLIYYSQIVNDFQKGDIAEGYSVSREKKESFPLTVTSAQKNPTAFYLCASSQLAGPNEQFFGPGTRLTVL.

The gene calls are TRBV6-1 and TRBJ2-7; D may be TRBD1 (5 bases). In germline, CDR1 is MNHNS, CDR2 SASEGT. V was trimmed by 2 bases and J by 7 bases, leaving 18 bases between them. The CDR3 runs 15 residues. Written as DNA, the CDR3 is TGTGCCAGCAGTGAAATGGTCCAGGGATTAAGGGAGCAGTACTTC. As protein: CASSEMVQGLREQYF.

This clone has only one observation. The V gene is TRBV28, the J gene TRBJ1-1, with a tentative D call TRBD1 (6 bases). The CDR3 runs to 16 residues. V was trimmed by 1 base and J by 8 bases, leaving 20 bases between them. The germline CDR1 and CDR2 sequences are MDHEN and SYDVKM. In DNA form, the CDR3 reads TGTGCCAGCAGTTTATATATCCCCCCCGGGACACAGGAAGCTTTCTTT. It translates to CASSLYIPPGTQEAFF. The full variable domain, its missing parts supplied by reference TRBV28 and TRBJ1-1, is DVKVTQSSRYLVKRTGEKVFLECVQDMDHENMFWYRQDPGLGLRLIYFSYDVKMKEKGDIPEGYSVSREKKERFSLILESASTNQTSMYLCASSLYIPPGTQEAFFGQGTRLTVV.

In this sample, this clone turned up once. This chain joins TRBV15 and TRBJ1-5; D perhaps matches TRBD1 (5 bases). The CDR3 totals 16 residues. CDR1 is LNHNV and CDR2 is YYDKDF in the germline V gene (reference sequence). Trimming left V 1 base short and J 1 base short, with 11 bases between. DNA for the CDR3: TGTGCCACCAGCAGAGGAAGGGGTACGAGCAATCAGCCCCAGCATTTT. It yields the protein CATSRGRGTSNQPQHF.

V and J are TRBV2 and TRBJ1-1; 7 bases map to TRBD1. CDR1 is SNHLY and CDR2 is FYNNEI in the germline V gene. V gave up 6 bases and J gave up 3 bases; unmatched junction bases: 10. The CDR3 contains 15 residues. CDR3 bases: TGTGCCAGCAGAGCGACAGGGAGTACGCACACTGAAGCTTTCTTT. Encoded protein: CASRATGSTHTEAFF.

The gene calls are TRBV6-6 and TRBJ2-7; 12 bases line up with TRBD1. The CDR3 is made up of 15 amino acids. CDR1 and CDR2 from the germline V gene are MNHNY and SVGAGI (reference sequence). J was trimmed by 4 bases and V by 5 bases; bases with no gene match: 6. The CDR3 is CASSPGQGARYEQYF. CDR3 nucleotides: TGTGCCAGCAGTCCGGGACAGGGGGCGCGGTACGAGCAGTACTTC.

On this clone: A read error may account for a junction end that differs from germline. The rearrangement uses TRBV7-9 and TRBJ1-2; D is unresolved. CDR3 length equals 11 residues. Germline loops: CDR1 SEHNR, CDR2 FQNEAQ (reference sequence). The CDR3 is CWTGSNYGYTF. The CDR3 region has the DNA TGCTGGACTGGGTCTAACTATGGCTACACCTTC.

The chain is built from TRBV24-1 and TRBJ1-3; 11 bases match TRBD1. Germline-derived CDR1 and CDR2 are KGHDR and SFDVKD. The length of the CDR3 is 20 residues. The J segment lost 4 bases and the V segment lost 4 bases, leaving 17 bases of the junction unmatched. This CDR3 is CATSDPSTLDRGPMGNTIYF. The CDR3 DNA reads TGTGCCACCAGTGACCCTTCTACCTTGGACAGGGGGCCCATGGGAAACACCATATATTTT.

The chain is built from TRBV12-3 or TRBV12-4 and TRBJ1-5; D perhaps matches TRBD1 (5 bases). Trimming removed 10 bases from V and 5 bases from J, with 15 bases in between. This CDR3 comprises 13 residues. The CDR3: CAIARGVDQPQHF. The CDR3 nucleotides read TGTGCCATCGCCCGGGGGGTCGATCAGCCCCAGCATTTT.

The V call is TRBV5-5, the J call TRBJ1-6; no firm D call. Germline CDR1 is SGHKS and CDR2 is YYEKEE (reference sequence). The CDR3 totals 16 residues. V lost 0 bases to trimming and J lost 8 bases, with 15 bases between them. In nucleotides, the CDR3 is TGTGCCAGCAGCTTGGGGCCACGAGGGCTTGATTCACCCCTCCACTTT. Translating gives CASSLGPRGLDSPLHF.

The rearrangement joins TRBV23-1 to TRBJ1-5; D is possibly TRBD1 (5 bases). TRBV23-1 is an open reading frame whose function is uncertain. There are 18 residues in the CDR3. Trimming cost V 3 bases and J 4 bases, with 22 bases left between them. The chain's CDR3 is CASSQSLKCRVGNQPQHF. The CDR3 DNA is TGCGCCAGCAGTCAGAGTCTTAAGTGCAGGGTGGGGAATCAGCCCCAGCATTTT.

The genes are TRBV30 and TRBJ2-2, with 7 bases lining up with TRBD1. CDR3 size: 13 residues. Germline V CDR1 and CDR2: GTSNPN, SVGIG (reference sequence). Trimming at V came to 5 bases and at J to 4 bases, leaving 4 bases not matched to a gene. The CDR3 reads CAWDRVVTGELFF. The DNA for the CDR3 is TGTGCCTGGGACAGGGTAGTCACCGGGGAGCTGTTTTTT.

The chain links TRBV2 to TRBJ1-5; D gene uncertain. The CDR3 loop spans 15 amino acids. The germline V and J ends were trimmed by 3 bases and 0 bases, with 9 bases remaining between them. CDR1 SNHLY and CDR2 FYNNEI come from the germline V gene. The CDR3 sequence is CASSDARYSNQPQHF. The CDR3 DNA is TGTGCCAGCAGTGACGCCAGATATAGCAATCAGCCCCAGCATTTT.

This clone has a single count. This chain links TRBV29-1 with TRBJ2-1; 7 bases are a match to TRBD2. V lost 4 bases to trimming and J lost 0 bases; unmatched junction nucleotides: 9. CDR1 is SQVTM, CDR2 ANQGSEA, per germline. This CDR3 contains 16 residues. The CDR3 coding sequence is TGCAGCGTTGTTCTTTCAACTAGCGTCTCCTACAATGAGCAGTTCTTC. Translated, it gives CSVVLSTSVSYNEQFF.

The CDR3 sequence is CASSFLGQLFETQYF. The CDR3 nucleotides read TGCGCCAGCAGCTTTCTGGGACAGCTGTTTGAGACCCAGTACTTC. The V call is TRBV5-1, the J call TRBJ2-5; 7 positions agree with TRBD1. The germline CDR1 and CDR2 sequences are SGHRS and YFSETQ. This CDR3 spans 15 amino acids. With 2 bases clipped from V and 5 bases from J, the junction kept 9 bases outside the gene matches.

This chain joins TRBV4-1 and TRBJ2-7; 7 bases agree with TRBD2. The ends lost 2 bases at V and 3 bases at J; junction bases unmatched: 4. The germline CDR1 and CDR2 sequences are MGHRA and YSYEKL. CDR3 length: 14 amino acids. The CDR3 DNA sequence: TGCGCCAGCAGCCAACCTGGACTAGTCTACGAGCAGTACTTC. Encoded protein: CASSQPGLVYEQYF.

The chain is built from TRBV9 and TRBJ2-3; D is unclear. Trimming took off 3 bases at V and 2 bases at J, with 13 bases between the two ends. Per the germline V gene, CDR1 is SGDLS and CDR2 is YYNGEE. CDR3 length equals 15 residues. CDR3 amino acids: CASSDSGLSTDTQYF. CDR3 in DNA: TGTGCCAGCAGCGACTCAGGCTTATCCACAGATACGCAGTATTTT.

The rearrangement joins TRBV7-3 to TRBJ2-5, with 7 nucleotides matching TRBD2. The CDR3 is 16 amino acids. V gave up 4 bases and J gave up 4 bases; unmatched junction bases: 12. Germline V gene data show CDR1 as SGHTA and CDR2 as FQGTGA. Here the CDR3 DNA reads TGTGCCAGCAGCTCACAGCGGGATGGGGGAGGAGAGACCCAGTACTTC. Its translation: CASSSQRDGGGETQYF.

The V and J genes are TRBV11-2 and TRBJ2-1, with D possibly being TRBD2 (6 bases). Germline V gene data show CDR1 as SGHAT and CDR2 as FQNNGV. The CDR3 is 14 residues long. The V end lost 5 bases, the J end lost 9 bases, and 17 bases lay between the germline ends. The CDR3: CASSPRSWRGEQFF. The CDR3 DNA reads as TGTGCCAGCAGCCCCCGGTCTTGGCGGGGTGAGCAGTTCTTC.

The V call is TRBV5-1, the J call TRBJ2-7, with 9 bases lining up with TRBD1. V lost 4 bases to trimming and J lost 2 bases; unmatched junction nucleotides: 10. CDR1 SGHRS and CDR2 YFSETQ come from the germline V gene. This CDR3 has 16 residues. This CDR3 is CASSAGTGFRTYEQYF. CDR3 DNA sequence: TGCGCCAGCAGCGCCGGGACAGGGTTCAGGACCTACGAGCAGTACTTC.

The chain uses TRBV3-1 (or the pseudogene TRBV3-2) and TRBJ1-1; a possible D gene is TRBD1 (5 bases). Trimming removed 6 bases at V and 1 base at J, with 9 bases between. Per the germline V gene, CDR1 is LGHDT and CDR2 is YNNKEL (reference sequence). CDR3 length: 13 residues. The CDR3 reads CASSPQGNTEAFF. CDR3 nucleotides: TGTGCCAGCAGTCCCCAGGGGAACACTGAAGCTTTCTTT.

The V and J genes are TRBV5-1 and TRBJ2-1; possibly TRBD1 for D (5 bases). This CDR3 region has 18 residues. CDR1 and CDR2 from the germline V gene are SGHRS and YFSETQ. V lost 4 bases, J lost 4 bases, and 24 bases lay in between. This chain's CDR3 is CASSRLTTQGLLYNEQFF. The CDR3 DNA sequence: TGCGCCAGCAGCCGCCTGACAACCCAGGGTCTCTTGTACAATGAGCAGTTCTTC.